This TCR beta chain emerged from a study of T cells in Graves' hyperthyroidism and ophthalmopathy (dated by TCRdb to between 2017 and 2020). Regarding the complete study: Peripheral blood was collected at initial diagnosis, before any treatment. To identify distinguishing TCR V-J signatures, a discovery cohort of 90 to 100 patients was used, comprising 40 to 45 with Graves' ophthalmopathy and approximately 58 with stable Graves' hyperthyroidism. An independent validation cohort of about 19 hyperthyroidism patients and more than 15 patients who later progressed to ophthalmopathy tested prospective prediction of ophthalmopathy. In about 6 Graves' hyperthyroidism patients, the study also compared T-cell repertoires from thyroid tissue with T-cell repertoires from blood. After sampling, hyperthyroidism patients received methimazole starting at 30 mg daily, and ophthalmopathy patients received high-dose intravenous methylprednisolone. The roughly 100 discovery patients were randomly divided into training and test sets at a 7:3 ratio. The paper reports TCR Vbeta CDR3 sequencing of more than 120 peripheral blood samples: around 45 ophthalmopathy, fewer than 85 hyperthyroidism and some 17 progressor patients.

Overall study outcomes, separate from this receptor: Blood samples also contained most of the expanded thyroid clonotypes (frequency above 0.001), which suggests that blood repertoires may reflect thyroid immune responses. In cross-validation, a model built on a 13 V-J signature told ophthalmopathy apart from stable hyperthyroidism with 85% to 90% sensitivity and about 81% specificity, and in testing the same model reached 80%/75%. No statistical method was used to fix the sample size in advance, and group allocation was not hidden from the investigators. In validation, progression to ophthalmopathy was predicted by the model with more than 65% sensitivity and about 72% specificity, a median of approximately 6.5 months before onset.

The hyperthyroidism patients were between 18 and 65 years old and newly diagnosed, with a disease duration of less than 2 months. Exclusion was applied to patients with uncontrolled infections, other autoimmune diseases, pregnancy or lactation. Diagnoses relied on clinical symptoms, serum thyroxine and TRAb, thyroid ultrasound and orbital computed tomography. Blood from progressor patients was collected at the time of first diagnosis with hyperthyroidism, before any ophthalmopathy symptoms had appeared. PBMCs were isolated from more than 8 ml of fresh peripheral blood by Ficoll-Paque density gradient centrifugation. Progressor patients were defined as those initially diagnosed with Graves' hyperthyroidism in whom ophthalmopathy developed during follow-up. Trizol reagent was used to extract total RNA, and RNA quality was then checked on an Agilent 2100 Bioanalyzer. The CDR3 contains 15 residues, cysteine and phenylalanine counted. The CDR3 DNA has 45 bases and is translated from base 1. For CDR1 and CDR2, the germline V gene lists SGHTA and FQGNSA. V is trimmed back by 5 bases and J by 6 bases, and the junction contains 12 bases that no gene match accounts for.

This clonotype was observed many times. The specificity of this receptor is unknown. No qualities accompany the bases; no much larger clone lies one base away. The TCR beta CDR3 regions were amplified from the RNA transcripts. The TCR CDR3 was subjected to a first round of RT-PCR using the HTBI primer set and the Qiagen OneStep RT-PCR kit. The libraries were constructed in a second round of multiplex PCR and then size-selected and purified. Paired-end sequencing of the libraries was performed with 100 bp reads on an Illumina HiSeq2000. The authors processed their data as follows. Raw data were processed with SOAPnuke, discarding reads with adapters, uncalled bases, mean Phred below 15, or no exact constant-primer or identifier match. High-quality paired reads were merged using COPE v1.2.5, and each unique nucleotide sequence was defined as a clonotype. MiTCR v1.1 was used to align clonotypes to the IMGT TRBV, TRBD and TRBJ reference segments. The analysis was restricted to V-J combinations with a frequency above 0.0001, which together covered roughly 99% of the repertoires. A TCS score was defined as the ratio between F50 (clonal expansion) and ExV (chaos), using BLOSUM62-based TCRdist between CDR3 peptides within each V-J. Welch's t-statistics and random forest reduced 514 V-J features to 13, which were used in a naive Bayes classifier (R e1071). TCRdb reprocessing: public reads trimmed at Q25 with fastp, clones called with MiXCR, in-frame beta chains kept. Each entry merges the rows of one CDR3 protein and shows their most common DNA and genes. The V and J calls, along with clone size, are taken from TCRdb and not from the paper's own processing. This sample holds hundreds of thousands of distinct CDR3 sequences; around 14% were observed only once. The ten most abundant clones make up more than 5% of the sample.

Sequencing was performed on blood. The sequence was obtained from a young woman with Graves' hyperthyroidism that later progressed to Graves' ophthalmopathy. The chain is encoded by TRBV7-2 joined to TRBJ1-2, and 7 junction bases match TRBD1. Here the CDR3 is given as CASSSAQSGGHGYTF. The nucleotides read TGTGCCAGCAGCAGCGCCCAATCAGGGGGACATGGCTACACCTTC.